This TCR beta chain was sequenced for a study of blood T cell repertoires in COVID-19. Study-level information: Acute-phase and convalescent COVID-19 samples originated in the United States, Italy and Spain.

Only one count was recorded for this clone. Germline CDR1 SNHLY, CDR2 FYNNEI. After removal of 2 bases from V and 10 bases from J, the junction contained 7 bases not matched to a gene. This CDR3 is built from 13 residues. Authors' data handling: From reference gene primer amplification, estimates of nucleated cell counts were derived. Generated by immunoSEQ multiplex PCR, the TCRdb table keeps only in-frame clones and is missing some. The V and J calls and the clone size are those of that table, but D and trimming were determined from the DNA. The data contain approximately 240,000 clones, roughly three quarters of them singletons.

The source of this sequence is a woman aged 35 to 49 with active or convalescent COVID-19. The chain couples TRBV2 to TRBJ1-2; TRBD1 agrees at 7 bases. Input material: peripheral blood. This chain's CDR3 is CASSEYRDSSYTF. In nucleotides, the CDR3 is TGTGCCAGCAGTGAATACAGGGACAGCTCCTACACCTTC.